This T cell receptor (beta chain) was sequenced for a study of early T cells in non-severe SARS-CoV-2 infection. Background on the study: Unsorted whole blood bulk RNA was sequenced, with unpaired chains.

Germline V gives CDR1 DFQATT, CDR2 SNEGSKA (reference sequence). Losses at the gene ends were 3 bases for V and 3 bases for J; bases not matched to a gene: 5. The CDR3 length is 13 residues. This clonotype has just a few counts. Individual cDNA molecules were tagged with unique molecular identifiers, the study reported. TCRdb reprocessed the 5' RACE reads with MiXCR, giving one entry per CDR3 protein. Found here are tens of thousands of distinct CDR3 sequences, around a sixth of them singletons; the top ten hold around 5%. This sequence was found in an adult who was a healthcare worker with PCR-confirmed SARS-CoV-2 infection or an uninfected control (not recorded which). The chain has TRBV20-1 and TRBJ2-7; 7 bases align to TRBD1. The sequencing used whole blood, collected at baseline. The chain's CDR3 is CSASSQGRYEQYF. The CDR3 DNA reads TGCAGTGCTAGCTCACAGGGGCGCTACGAGCAGTACTTC.